This is a list of T cell receptor beta chains from one sample in a study of cytomegalovirus exposure and HLA in healthy donors. The method was immunoSEQ multiplex PCR; TCRdb's version includes in-frame clones alone and lacks a portion of them. The sample lists some 150,000 clones, around two thirds occurring once. The sequenced material came from PBMCs. The receptor set was obtained from a woman in her 40s in good health and CMV-seronegative. Each CDR3 is given with its conserved first and last residue. A D gene is named only where the DNA matches it firmly. Clone size is not always given. Where it is, it says once, few, many or a class for expanded clones.

DNA	CDR3	D	length	size	J	V
TGTGCCAGTAGTGCAGGGGGGACTGAAGCTTTCTTT	CASSAGGTEAFF	TRBD1	12	few	TRBJ1-1	TRBV19
TGTGCCAGCAGCCCTCCGGGACAGCGTGAAGCTTTCTTT	CASSPPGQREAFF	TRBD1	13	.	TRBJ1-1	TRBV7-2
TGTGCCAGCTCACCATCCCCGGGACAGGGTTGCACCTTC	CASSPSPGQGCTF	TRBD1	13	.	TRBJ1-2	TRBV18
TGTGCCAGCAGCTTAACGGCCAGGGGAAACAATGAGCAGTTCTTC	CASSLTARGNNEQFF	.	15	.	TRBJ2-1	TRBV7-3
TGCGCCAGCAGCTTGGGGGACAGGGGGCAAACTGAAGCTTTCTTT	CASSLGDRGQTEAFF	TRBD1	15	.	TRBJ1-1	TRBV5-1
TGCGCCAGCAGCCCCCAGGGAGGAAGGACCTACGAGCAGTACTTC	CASSPQGGRTYEQYF	.	15	.	TRBJ2-7	TRBV5-1
TGTGCCAGCAGCCCGATGACTAGCGGGCACACAGATACGCAGTATTTT	CASSPMTSGHTDTQYF	TRBD2	16	.	TRBJ2-3	TRBV7-6
TGCGCCAGCAGCCAAGTAGCGGGGGGGAACACCGGGGAGCTGTTTTTT	CASSQVAGGNTGELFF	TRBD2	16	.	TRBJ2-2	TRBV4-1
TGTGCCAGCAGTCCCTCCATCAGGAACACTGAAGCTTTCTTT	CASSPSIRNTEAFF	.	14	.	TRBJ1-1	TRBV6-6
TGTGCCTGGAGCCCCGGGACAGGGCAAATTTCCTACGAGCAGTACTTC	CAWSPGTGQISYEQYF	TRBD1	16	.	TRBJ2-7	TRBV30
TGTGCCAGCAGCCGGGACTTTTCGAGCTCCTATAATTCACCCCTCCACTTT	CASSRDFSSSYNSPLHF	.	17	.	TRBJ1-6	TRBV27
TGTGCCAGCAGCCCTAATTACGATACGCAGTATTTT	CASSPNYDTQYF	.	12	.	TRBJ2-3	TRBV27
TGTACCAGCAGCCAATTGACAAACACCGGGGAGCTGTTTTTT	CTSSQLTNTGELFF	.	14	.	TRBJ2-2	TRBV4-2
TGTGCCAGTAGTAAGGGAGGTAATTCACCCCTCCACTTT	CASSKGGNSPLHF	.	13	.	TRBJ1-6	TRBV19
TGCAGTGCCGGAGCCCATGGCTACACCTTC	CSAGAHGYTF	.	10	few	TRBJ1-2	TRBV20-1
TGTGCCAGCTCACAGGACATACGGGCCTCTGGGGCCAACGTCCTGACTTTC	CASSQDIRASGANVLTF	.	17	.	TRBJ2-6	TRBV18
TGTGCCAGCAGCATTACAGGGTCAATTGGGGAGCAGTACTTC	CASSITGSIGEQYF	.	14	.	TRBJ2-7	TRBV6-5
TGTGCCTGGAGCCCGACCGAAGCCGGGACTTTTAGCTCCTACGAGCAGTACTTC	CAWSPTEAGTFSSYEQYF	.	18	.	TRBJ2-7	TRBV30
TGTGCCAGCAGGAACAGGGGGAACACTGAAGCTTTCTTT	CASRNRGNTEAFF	TRBD1	13	.	TRBJ1-1	TRBV2
TGTGCCAGCAGCTTAACAGGGGGCTTCTCCGAGCAGTACTTC	CASSLTGGFSEQYF	TRBD1	14	.	TRBJ2-7	TRBV7-9
TGTGCCAGTAGCAGGACAGGGGAGCAGCCCCAGCATTTT	CASSRTGEQPQHF	TRBD1	13	once	TRBJ1-5	TRBV19
TGTGCCAGCGGCTACCAGGGGGGTACGCAGTATTTT	CASGYQGGTQYF	.	12	once	TRBJ2-3	TRBV6-5
TGTGCCAGCAGCGAACGACGGGAGGTATTCTTT	CASSERREVFF	.	11	few	TRBJ1-1	TRBV2
TGTGCCAGCAGTGATCAGGGGGCGCTGGGAAACATTCAGTACTTC	CASSDQGALGNIQYF	TRBD1	15	once	TRBJ2-4	TRBV6-1
TGTGCCAGTAGTATCAAAAGTAGTACAGGCACCTATGGCTACACCTTC	CASSIKSSTGTYGYTF	.	16	.	TRBJ1-2	TRBV19
TGTGCCAGCAGTCCCACAGGGATGGGAAACACCATATATTTT	CASSPTGMGNTIYF	.	14	few	TRBJ1-3	TRBV4-2
TGTGCCAGCAGCTTAGTCCTCCAGGGAGCTTTCTTT	CASSLVLQGAFF	.	12	.	TRBJ1-1	TRBV7-8
TGCGCCAGCACGGAGACCAGCGATGAGCAGTTCTTC	CASTETSDEQFF	.	12	.	TRBJ2-1	TRBV10-2
TGCAGCGTAATAACACCTACAGGGGTACGTGACAATGAGCAGTTCTTC	CSVITPTGVRDNEQFF	TRBD1	16	.	TRBJ2-1	TRBV29-1
TGTGCCAGTAGTATCGGGTTGTTCAAAATGAACACTGAAGCTTTCTTT	CASSIGLFKMNTEAFF	.	16	once	TRBJ1-1	TRBV19
TGTGCCTCCACTTGGGACGGGGGGGCAACCGGGGAGCTGTTTTTT	CASTWDGGATGELFF	TRBD2	15	.	TRBJ2-2	TRBV7-2
TGTGCCAGCAGCTTTAAAGGGAGACCTTCTGGGGCCAACGTCCTGACTTTC	CASSFKGRPSGANVLTF	.	17	.	TRBJ2-6	TRBV5-7
TGTGCCGCACAGGGACCTTATAGCAATCAGCCCCAGCATTTT	CAAQGPYSNQPQHF	.	14	.	TRBJ1-5	TRBV19
TGTGCCTCCTGGGGGCCAGGCGGCTACAATGAGCAGTTCTTC	CASWGPGGYNEQFF	.	14	.	TRBJ2-1	TRBV5-6
TGTGCCAGCAGCTCATCTCTTACTCGGGGCACAGATACGCAGTATTTT	CASSSSLTRGTDTQYF	.	16	.	TRBJ2-3	TRBV7-3
TGTGCCACCAGCTCATCCAGACTAGCGGGGGGGGATGAGCAGTTCTTC	CATSSSRLAGGDEQFF	TRBD2	16	.	TRBJ2-1	TRBV15
TGTGCCAGCAGGCAAACAGGGAGCTCCTACAATGAGCAGTTCTTC	CASRQTGSSYNEQFF	.	15	.	TRBJ2-1	TRBV27
TGTGCCAGCAGCTCGTCCGGGACTTCCTACAATGAGCAGTTCTTC	CASSSSGTSYNEQFF	.	15	.	TRBJ2-1	TRBV5-5
TGTGCCAGCAGTGAAGATGGGGGGTCAGGAGAGACCCAGTACTTC	CASSEDGGSGETQYF	.	15	.	TRBJ2-5	TRBV2
TGTGCCAGCAGCCGAACCGGGACTAGCGGGGGCCCTTACAATGAGCAGTTCTTC	CASSRTGTSGGPYNEQFF	TRBD2	18	few	TRBJ2-1	TRBV13
TGTGCCAGCAGTGAATACCCGGCGGGGTCCACAGATACGCAGTATTTT	CASSEYPAGSTDTQYF	.	16	once	TRBJ2-3	TRBV6-4
TGCGCCAGCAGCTCCGCAGGGGGCGTAAGGGAAAAACTGTTTTTT	CASSSAGGVREKLFF	TRBD1	15	few	TRBJ1-4	TRBV4-1
TGTGCCAGTAGTGGGAGTGGCTACGAGCAGTACTTC	CASSGSGYEQYF	.	12	.	TRBJ2-7	TRBV19
TGTGCCAGCACCACCAGGGGGGCAGAGACCCAGTACTTC	CASTTRGAETQYF	.	13	.	TRBJ2-5	TRBV28
TGTGCCAGCAGGGATTACTCTGGGGCCAACGTCCTGACTTTC	CASRDYSGANVLTF	.	14	.	TRBJ2-6	TRBV19
TGTGCCAGTGGGGAGACAGGGGCACTCACTGAAGCTTTCTTT	CASGETGALTEAFF	TRBD1	14	.	TRBJ1-1	TRBV19
TGTGCCAGTAGTACCACAGGGGCGAACACTGAAGCTTTCTTT	CASSTTGANTEAFF	TRBD1	14	.	TRBJ1-1	TRBV19